Described below is a single T cell receptor beta chain sequence and its context. Clones were sequenced by immunoSEQ multiplex PCR, and TCRdb holds only the in-frame ones, with some missing. The repertoire holds about 73,000 clones, about 92% seen once, with roughly 15% in the top ten. These data come from a study of blood T cell repertoires in COVID-19. The overall study: Spain, Italy and the United States supplied samples that represented acute and convalescent COVID-19. T cells, B-cell-depleted T cells, or PBMCs provided the cDNA or gDNA that served as material.

The V and J ends lost 6 bases and 6 bases, in that order; junction bases with no gene match: 12. This CDR3 is built from 15 residues. In germline, CDR1 is MNHEY, CDR2 SVGAGI. The receptor was derived from a woman of 80 years or more with active or convalescent COVID-19. The source material was peripheral blood. The chain couples TRBV6-5 to TRBJ1-2, with 8 bases identical to TRBD1. The CDR3 reads CASRDRVKGQDGYTF. Here the CDR3 DNA reads TGTGCCAGCAGAGACAGGGTGAAGGGACAGGATGGCTACACCTTC.